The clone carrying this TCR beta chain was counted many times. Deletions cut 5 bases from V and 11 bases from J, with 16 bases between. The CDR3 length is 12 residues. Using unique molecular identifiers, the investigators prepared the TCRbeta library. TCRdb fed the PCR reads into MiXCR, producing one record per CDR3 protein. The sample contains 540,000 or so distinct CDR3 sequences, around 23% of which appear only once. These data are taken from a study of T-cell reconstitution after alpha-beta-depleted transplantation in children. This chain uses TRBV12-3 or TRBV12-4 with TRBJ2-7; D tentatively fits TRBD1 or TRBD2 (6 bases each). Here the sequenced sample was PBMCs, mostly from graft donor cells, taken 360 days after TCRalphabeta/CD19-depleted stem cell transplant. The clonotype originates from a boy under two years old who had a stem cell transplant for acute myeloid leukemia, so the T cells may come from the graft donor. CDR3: CASSLRQEGKYF. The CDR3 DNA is TGTGCCAGCAGTCTCCGACAGGAGGGGAAGTACTTC.